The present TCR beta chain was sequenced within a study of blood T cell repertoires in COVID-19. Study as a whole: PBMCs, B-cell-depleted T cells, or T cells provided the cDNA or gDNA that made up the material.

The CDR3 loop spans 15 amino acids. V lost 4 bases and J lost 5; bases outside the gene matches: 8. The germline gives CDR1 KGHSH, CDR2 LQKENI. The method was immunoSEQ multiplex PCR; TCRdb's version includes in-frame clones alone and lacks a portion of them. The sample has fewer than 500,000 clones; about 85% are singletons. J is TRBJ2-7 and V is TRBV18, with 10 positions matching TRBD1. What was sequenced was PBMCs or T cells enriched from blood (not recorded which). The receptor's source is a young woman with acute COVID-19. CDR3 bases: TGTGCCAGCTCACTCTTAGGGGACAGGGGCGACGAGCAGTACTTC. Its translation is CASSLLGDRGDEQYF.